This is a list of T cell receptor beta chains from one sample in a study of T-cell reconstitution after alpha-beta-depleted transplantation in children. TCRdb ran MiXCR on the PCR reads and lists one entry per CDR3 protein. The sample shows around 200,000 distinct CDR3 sequences, about a tenth of them seen only once. The specimen was PBMCs, collected before TCRalphabeta/CD19-depleted stem cell transplant. The receptors were gathered from a child younger than two with acute myeloid leukemia, due to receive a stem cell transplant. CDR3s include the opening cysteine and the closing phenylalanine or tryptophan. The order of the fields is V gene, J gene, CDR3 length, CDR3 protein.

>TRBV2|TRBJ2-3|15
CASSAEGLAGDTQYF
>TRBV4-2|TRBJ1-3|12
CASSPIGDTIYF
>TRBV7-2|TRBJ2-7|13
CASSPVGLYEQYF
>TRBV5-1|TRBJ2-1|16
CASSLRSGVGVNEQFF
>TRBV9|TRBJ2-1|17
CASSVGLAGGPYNEQFF
>TRBV3-1|TRBJ1-4|12
CASSQTDEKLFF
>TRBV7-2|TRBJ2-5|11
CASRLGETQYF
>TRBV30|TRBJ2-3|14
CAWAGREVPDTQYF
>TRBV6-1|TRBJ1-5|15
CASTTAGRFNQPQHF
>TRBV28|TRBJ2-7|10
CASSFKEQYF
>TRBV20-1|TRBJ2-7|13
CSARGSLSYEQYF
>TRBV2|TRBJ1-1|14
CASRRRQGNTEAFF
>TRBV11-2|TRBJ2-1|16
CASSLLSGRTYNEQFF
>TRBV29-1|TRBJ2-1|14
CSGQGLAESNEQFF
>TRBV5-1|TRBJ2-3|15
CASSLWGGAVDTQYF
>TRBV4-2|TRBJ2-1|14
CASSQETTYNEQFF